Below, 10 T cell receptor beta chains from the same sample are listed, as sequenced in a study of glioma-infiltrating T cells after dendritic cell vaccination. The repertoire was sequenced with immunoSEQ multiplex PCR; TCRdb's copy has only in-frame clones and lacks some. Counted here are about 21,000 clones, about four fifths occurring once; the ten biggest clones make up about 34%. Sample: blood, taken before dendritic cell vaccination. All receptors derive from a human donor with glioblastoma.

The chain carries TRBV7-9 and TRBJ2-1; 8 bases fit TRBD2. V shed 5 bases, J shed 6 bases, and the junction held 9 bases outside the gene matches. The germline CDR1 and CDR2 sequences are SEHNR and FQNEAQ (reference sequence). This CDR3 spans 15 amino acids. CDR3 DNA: TGTGCCAGCAGCGCCGGGACTAGTTTACTCAATGAGCAGTTCTTC. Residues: CASSAGTSLLNEQFF.

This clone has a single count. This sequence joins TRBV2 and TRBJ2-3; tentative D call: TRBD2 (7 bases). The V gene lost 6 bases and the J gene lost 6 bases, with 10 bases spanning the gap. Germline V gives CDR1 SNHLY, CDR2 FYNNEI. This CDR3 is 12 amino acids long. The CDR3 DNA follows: TGTGCCAGCAGGAGGGGGGGGGATACGCAGTATTTT. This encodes CASRRGGDTQYF.

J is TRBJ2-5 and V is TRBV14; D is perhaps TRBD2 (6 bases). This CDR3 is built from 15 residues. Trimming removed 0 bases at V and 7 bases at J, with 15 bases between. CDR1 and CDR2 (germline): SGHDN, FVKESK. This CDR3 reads CASSQDWRDGWTQYF. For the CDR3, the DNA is TGTGCCAGCAGCCAAGATTGGAGGGATGGGTGGACCCAGTACTTC. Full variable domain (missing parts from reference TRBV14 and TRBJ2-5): EAGVTQFPSHSVIEKGQTVTLRCDPISGHDNLYWYRRVMGKEIKFLLHFVKESKQDESGMPNNRFLAERTGGTYSTLKVQPAELEDSGVYFCASSQDWRDGWTQYFGPGTRLLVL.

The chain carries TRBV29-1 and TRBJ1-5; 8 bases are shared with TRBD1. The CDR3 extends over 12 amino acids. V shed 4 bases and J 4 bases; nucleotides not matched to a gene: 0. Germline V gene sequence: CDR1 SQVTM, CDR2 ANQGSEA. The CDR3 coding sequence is TGCAGCGTTGGACAGGGGAATCAGCCCCAGCATTTT. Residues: CSVGQGNQPQHF.

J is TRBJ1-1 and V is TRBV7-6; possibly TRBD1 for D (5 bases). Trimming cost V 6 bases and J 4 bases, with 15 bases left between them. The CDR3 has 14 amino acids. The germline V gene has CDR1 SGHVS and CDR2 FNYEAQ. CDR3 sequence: CASREGVQGTEAFF. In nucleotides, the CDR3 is TGTGCCAGCAGAGAAGGGGTCCAGGGCACTGAAGCTTTCTTT.

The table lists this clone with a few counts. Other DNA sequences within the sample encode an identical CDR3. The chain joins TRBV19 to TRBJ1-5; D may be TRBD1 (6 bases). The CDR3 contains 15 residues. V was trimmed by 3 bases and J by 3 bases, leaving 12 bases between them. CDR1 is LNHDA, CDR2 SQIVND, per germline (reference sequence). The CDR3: CASSMGAVNNQPQHF. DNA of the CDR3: TGTGCCAGTAGTATGGGGGCAGTAAACAATCAGCCCCAGCATTTT. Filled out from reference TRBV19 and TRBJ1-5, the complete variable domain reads DGGITQSPKYLFRKEGQNVTLSCEQNLNHDAMYWYRQDPGQGLRLIYYSQIVNDFQKGDIAEGYSVSREKKESFPLTVTSAQKNPTAFYLCASSMGAVNNQPQHFGDGTRLSIL.

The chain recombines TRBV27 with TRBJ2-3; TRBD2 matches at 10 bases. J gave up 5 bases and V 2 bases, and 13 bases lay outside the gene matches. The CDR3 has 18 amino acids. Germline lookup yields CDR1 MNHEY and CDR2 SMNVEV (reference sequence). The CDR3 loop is CASSLRSVGAGGGDTQYF. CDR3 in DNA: TGTGCCAGCAGTTTACGCTCCGTGGGAGCGGGAGGGGGAGATACGCAGTATTTT.

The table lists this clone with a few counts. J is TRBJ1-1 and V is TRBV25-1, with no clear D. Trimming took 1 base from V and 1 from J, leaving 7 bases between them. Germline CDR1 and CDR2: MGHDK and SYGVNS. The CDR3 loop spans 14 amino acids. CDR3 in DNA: TGTGCCAGCAGTGAATTGCCCGGGAACACTGAAGCTTTCTTT. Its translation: CASSELPGNTEAFF.

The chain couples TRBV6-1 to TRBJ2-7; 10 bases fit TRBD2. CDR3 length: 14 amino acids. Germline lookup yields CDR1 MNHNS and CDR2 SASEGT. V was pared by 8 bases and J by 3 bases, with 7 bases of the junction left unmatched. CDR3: CASSRGLAIYEQYF. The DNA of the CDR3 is TGTGCCAGCTCCCGGGGACTAGCGATCTACGAGCAGTACTTC.

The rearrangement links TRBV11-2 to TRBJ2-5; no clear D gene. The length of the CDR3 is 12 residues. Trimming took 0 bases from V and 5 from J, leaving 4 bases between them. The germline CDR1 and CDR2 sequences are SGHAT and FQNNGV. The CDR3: CASSLDAETQYF. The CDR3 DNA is TGTGCCAGCAGCTTAGATGCGGAGACCCAGTACTTC.